The 16 T cell receptor beta chains below come from one sample, sequenced in a study of T cell responses to AZD1222 COVID-19 vaccine. Here immunoSEQ multiplex PCR was the method, and the copy in TCRdb shows in-frame clones only, minus some. The sample lists 180,000 or so clones; under 95% were seen once. Material: peripheral blood, obtained 28 days after the second AZD1222 dose. The receptors originated from an adult who received the AZD1222 COVID-19 vaccine.

Comments on this clone: One end of the junction fails to match germline, which may point to a read error. The chain joins TRBV6-5 to TRBJ2-4; weak D call: TRBD2 (7 bases). This CDR3 comprises 16 residues. The germline CDR1 and CDR2 sequences are MNHEY and SVGAGI. CDR3 amino acids: CASSYSRGGAKNIQYF. In DNA, the CDR3 is TGTGCCAGTAGTTACTCGAGGGGGGGCGCCAAAAACATTCAGTACTTC.

The chain recombines TRBV15 with TRBJ1-5; 11 nucleotides align to TRBD1. Germline CDR1 and CDR2: LNHNV and YYDKDF (reference sequence). J was trimmed by 8 bases and V by 5 bases; bases with no gene match: 14. The CDR3 is made up of 17 amino acids. In DNA, the CDR3 is TGTGCCACCAGCGAGGGACAGGGGGGAGCGGGAACCAAGCCCCAGCATTTT. It yields the protein CATSEGQGGAGTKPQHF.

V is TRBV28 and J is TRBJ1-2; D ambiguous. This CDR3 has 13 residues. Trimming stripped 2 bases from V and 4 bases from J, with 8 bases between. Germline CDR1 MDHEN, CDR2 SYDVKM. The DNA for the CDR3 is TGTGCCAGCAGTTTAGGGGTCTCCTATGGCTACACCTTC. Protein sequence: CASSLGVSYGYTF.

The chain employs TRBV7-6 and TRBJ2-2, with TRBD2 matching over 11 bases. CDR1 and CDR2 from the germline V gene are SGHVS and FNYEAQ. The V and J ends lost 1 base and 2 bases, in that order; junction bases with no gene match: 0. This CDR3 region has 16 residues. The CDR3 DNA follows: TGTGCCAGCAGCTTAGGACTAGCGGGAAACACCGGGGAGCTGTTTTTT. Translating it yields CASSLGLAGNTGELFF.

This sequence joins TRBV27 and TRBJ2-5; D uncertain. V lost 3 bases and J 5 bases, leaving 19 bases between the germline ends. The CDR3 runs to 16 residues. Germline CDR1 and CDR2: MNHEY and SMNVEV (reference sequence). The chain's CDR3 is CASSFWPRRPQETQYF. The CDR3 DNA follows: TGTGCCAGCAGTTTTTGGCCCAGAAGACCACAGGAGACCCAGTACTTC.

For the CDR3, the DNA is TGTGCCAGCAGGGAGGGCGGGGGCCAGTACAATGAGCAGTTCTTC. Translating gives CASREGGGQYNEQFF. J is TRBJ2-1 and V is TRBV2; TRBD2 is a possible D gene (7 bases). Germline-derived CDR1 and CDR2 are SNHLY and FYNNEI. The CDR3 totals 15 residues. The V gene lost 6 bases and the J gene lost 4 bases, with 16 bases spanning the gap.

The J gene is TRBJ1-5, the V gene TRBV4-1, with D maybe TRBD1 (6 bases). Germline V gene sequence: CDR1 MGHRA, CDR2 YSYEKL. The V end lost 3 bases, the J end lost 0 bases, and 18 bases lay between the germline ends. The CDR3 runs to 18 residues. This chain's CDR3 is CASSQLTGDLDSNQPQHF. The CDR3 region has the DNA TGCGCCAGCAGCCAGCTGACAGGTGACTTGGATAGCAATCAGCCCCAGCATTTT.

The chain couples TRBV28 to TRBJ1-2; tentatively, D is TRBD1 (5 bases). The germline V gene encodes CDR1 MDHEN and CDR2 SYDVKM. The germline V and J ends were trimmed by 5 bases and 4 bases, with 11 bases remaining between them. This CDR3 has 13 amino acids. CDR3 residues: CASSRGGGYGYTF. For the CDR3, the DNA is TGTGCCAGCAGTCGTGGGGGGGGCTATGGCTACACCTTC.

The rearrangement joins TRBV7-6 to TRBJ1-6; D is possibly TRBD1 (6 bases). V lost 4 bases and J 10 bases, leaving 20 bases between the germline ends. The germline V gene encodes CDR1 SGHVS and CDR2 FNYEAQ. This CDR3 spans 16 amino acids. CDR3 DNA sequence: TGTGCCAGCAGCTCCAGCGACAGGCTCCCCCTATCACCCCTCCACTTT. Its protein product is CASSSSDRLPLSPLHF. Filled out from reference TRBV7-6 and TRBJ1-6, the complete variable domain reads GAGVSQSPRYKVTKRGQDVALRCDPISGHVSLYWYRQALGQGPEFLTYFNYEAQQDKSGLPNDRFSAERPEGSISTLTIQRTEQRDSAMYRCASSSSDRLPLSPLHFGNGTRLTVT.

On this clone: Other DNA sequences in this specimen translate into the identical CDR3. The V and J genes are TRBV19 and TRBJ1-2; weak D call: TRBD1 (5 bases). V shed 3 bases and J shed 2 bases, with 10 bases lying between them. This CDR3 comprises 14 residues. The V gene's germline CDR1 is LNHDA and CDR2 SQIVND (reference sequence). CDR3 residues: CASSIGTANYGYTF. Here the CDR3 DNA reads TGTGCCAGTAGTATTGGGACGGCCAACTATGGCTACACCTTC.

CDR3: CASSQVSGTEAFF. As DNA, the CDR3 is TGTGCCAGCAGCCAGGTTAGCGGGACAGAAGCTTTCTTT. The V and J genes are TRBV3-1 (or the pseudogene TRBV3-2) and TRBJ1-1, with D tentatively TRBD1 (6 bases). V was shortened by 3 bases and J by 8 bases, with 13 bases between the two germline ends. CDR3 length equals 13 residues. The V gene's germline CDR1 is LGHDT and CDR2 YNNKEL (reference sequence).

The gene calls are TRBV29-1 and TRBJ2-1; 14 bases line up with TRBD2. CDR3 size: 15 residues. The trim removed 5 bases at V and 7 bases at J, leaving 7 bases unmatched. Germline V lookup: CDR1 SQVTM, CDR2 ANQGSEA. The CDR3 here is CSVRVTSGRGNEQFF. For the CDR3, the DNA is TGCAGCGTTCGTGTGACTAGCGGGAGGGGTAATGAGCAGTTCTTC.

The CDR3 loop reads CASELRAMNTEAFF. The CDR3 DNA reads as TGTGCCAGCGAATTGAGGGCCATGAACACTGAAGCTTTCTTT. The chain uses TRBV3-1 (or the pseudogene TRBV3-2) and TRBJ1-1; no definite D call. Per germline, CDR1 LGHDT and CDR2 YNNKEL (reference sequence). The V end was cut by 8 bases, the J end by 0 bases, with 13 bases between. This CDR3 contains 14 residues.

The chain joins TRBV5-1 to TRBJ1-1, with 9 bases aligning to TRBD1. Germline CDR1 SGHRS, CDR2 YFSETQ. The CDR3 consists of 16 residues. The V and J ends lost 3 bases and 3 bases, in that order; junction bases with no gene match: 9. The CDR3 DNA reads TGCGCCAGCAGCTCGAGACAGGGGGGGACCGACACTGAAGCTTTCTTT. This translates into CASSSRQGGTDTEAFF.

The rearrangement joins TRBV6-4 to TRBJ2-1, with unresolved D. The CDR3 extends over 11 amino acids. The germline V and J ends were trimmed by 2 bases and 5 bases, with 1 base remaining between them. The V gene's germline CDR1 is MRHNA and CDR2 SNTAGT. The CDR3 nucleotides are TGTGCCAGCAGTGACCACAATGAGCAGTTCTTC. It codes for CASSDHNEQFF.

The rearrangement uses TRBV30 and TRBJ1-1, with D perhaps TRBD1 (6 bases). Per the germline V gene, CDR1 is GTSNPN and CDR2 is SVGIG (reference sequence). This CDR3 has 15 residues. Trimming stripped 3 bases from V and 1 base from J, with 15 bases between. CDR3 sequence reads: CAWRPQAGQNTEAFF. For the CDR3, the DNA is TGTGCCTGGAGGCCTCAGGCGGGACAGAACACTGAAGCTTTCTTT.